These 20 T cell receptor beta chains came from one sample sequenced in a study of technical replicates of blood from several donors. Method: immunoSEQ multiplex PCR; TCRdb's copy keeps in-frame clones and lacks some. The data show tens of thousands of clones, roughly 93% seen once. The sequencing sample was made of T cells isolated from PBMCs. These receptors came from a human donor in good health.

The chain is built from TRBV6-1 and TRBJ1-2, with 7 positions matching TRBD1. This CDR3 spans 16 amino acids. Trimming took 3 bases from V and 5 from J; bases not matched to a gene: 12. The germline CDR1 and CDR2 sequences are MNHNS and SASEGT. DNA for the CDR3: TGTGCCAGCAGTGAGCGGGGGGACAGTCTGGCATATGGCTACACCTTC. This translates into CASSERGDSLAYGYTF.

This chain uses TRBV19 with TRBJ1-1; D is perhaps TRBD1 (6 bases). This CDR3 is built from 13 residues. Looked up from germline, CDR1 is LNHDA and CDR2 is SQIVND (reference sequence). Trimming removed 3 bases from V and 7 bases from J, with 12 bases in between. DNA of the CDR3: TGTGCCAGTAGTATCAGGGGTCCAGATGAAGCTTTCTTT. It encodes CASSIRGPDEAFF. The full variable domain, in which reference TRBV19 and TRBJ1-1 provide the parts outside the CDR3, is DGGITQSPKYLFRKEGQNVTLSCEQNLNHDAMYWYRQDPGQGLRLIYYSQIVNDFQKGDIAEGYSVSREKKESFPLTVTSAQKNPTAFYLCASSIRGPDEAFFGQGTRLTVV.

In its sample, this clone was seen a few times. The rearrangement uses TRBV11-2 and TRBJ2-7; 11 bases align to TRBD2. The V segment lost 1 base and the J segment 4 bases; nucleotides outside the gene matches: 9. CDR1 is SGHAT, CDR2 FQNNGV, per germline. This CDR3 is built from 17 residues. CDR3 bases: TGTGCCAGCAGCTTAGCCCCGTCGGGACTAGCGGAGTACGAGCAGTACTTC. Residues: CASSLAPSGLAEYEQYF.

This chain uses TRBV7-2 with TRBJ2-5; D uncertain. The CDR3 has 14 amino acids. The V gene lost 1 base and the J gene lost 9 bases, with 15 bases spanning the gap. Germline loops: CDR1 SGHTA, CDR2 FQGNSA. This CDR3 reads CASSLVNNRPAQYF. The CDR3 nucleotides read TGTGCCAGCAGCTTAGTGAATAATCGCCCGGCCCAGTACTTC. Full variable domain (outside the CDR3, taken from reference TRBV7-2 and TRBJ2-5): GAGVSQSPSNKVTEKGKDVELRCDPISGHTALYWYRQSLGQGLEFLIYFQGNSAPDKSGLPSDRFSAERTGGSVSTLTIQRTQQEDSAVYLCASSLVNNRPAQYFGPGTRLLVL.

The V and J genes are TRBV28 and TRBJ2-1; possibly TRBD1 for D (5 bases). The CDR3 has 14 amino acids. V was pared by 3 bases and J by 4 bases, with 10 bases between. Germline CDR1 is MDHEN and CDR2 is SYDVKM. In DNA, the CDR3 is TGTGCCAGCAGTTTGGTGGACATTTACAATGAGCAGTTCTTC. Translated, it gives CASSLVDIYNEQFF.

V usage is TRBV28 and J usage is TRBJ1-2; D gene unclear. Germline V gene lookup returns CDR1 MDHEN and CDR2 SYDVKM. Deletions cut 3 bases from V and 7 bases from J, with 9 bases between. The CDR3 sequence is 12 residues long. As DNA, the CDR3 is TGTGCCAGCAGTTTTGTAGGAGGTGGCTACACCTTC. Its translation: CASSFVGGGYTF.

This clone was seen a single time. Here the CDR3 DNA reads TGTGCCAGCAGCTTGTCGCCTAGCAATACCTACGAGCAGTACTTC. Its protein is CASSLSPSNTYEQYF. This chain uses TRBV5-6 with TRBJ2-7; D perhaps matches TRBD2 (5 bases). The CDR3 loop spans 15 amino acids. Per germline, CDR1 SGHDT and CDR2 YYEEEE. The V gene lost 1 base and the J gene lost 2 bases, with 13 bases spanning the gap.

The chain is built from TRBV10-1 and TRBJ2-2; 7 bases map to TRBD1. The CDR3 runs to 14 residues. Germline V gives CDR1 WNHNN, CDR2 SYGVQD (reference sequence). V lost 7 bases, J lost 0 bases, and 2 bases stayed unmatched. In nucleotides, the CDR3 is TGCGCCAGCAAGACAGGGACGAACACCGGGGAGCTGTTTTTT. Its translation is CASKTGTNTGELFF.

DNA for the CDR3: TGTGCCAGCAGTGAAGGTTTTTTAGAGCAGTTCTTC. This encodes CASSEGFLEQFF. The chain links TRBV6-1 to TRBJ2-1; D gene ambiguous. The CDR3 length is 12 residues. Germline V gene data show CDR1 as MNHNS and CDR2 as SASEGT. Trimming removed 1 base at V and 10 bases at J, with 8 bases between.

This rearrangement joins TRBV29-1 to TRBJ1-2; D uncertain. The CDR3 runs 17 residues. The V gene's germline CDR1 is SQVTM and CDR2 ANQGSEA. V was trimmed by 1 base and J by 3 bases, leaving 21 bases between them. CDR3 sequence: CSVEVSTLNLGDYGYTF. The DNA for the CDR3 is TGCAGCGTTGAAGTTAGCACCCTCAATCTCGGGGACTATGGCTACACCTTC.

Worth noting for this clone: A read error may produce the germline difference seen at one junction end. The CDR3, as DNA: TGTGCTAGCAGCTTATCCGGGAACACCGGGGAGCTGTTTTTT. This sequence encodes CASSLSGNTGELFF. The chain carries TRBV7-7 and TRBJ2-2, with D hard to call. In germline, CDR1 is SSHAT, CDR2 FNYEAQ (reference sequence). The CDR3 sequence is 14 residues long.

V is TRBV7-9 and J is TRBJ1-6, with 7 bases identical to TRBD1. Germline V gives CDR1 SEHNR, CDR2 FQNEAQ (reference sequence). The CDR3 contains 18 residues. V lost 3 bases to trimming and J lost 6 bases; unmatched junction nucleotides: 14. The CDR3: CASSLLLNKGQSNSPLHF. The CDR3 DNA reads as TGTGCCAGCAGCTTGTTATTAAATAAGGGACAGAGTAATTCACCCCTCCACTTT.

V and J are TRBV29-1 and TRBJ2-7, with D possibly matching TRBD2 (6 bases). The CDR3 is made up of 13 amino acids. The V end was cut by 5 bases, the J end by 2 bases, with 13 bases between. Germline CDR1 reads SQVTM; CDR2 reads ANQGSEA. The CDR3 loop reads CSVRSGRAYEQYF. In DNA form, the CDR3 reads TGCAGCGTTAGATCCGGGAGAGCCTACGAGCAGTACTTC.

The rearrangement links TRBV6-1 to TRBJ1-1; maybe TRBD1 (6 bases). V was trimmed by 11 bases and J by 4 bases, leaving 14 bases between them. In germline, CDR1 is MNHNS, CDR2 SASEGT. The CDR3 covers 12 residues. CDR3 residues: CAGGQWGTEAFF. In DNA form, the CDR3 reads TGTGCCGGAGGACAGTGGGGCACTGAAGCTTTCTTT.

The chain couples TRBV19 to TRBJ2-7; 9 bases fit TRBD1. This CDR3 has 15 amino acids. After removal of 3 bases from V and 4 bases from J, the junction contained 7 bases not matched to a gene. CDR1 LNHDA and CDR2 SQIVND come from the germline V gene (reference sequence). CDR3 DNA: TGTGCCAGTAGTATTCACACAGGGGGCGAGTACGAGCAGTACTTC. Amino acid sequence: CASSIHTGGEYEQYF.

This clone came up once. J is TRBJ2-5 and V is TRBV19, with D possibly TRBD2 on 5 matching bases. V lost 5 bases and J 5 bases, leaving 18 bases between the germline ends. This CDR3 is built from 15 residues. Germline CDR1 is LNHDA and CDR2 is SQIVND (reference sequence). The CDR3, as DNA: TGTGCCAGTAGTGGCCCGTTCGCGGGTAGCGAGACCCAGTACTTC. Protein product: CASSGPFAGSETQYF.

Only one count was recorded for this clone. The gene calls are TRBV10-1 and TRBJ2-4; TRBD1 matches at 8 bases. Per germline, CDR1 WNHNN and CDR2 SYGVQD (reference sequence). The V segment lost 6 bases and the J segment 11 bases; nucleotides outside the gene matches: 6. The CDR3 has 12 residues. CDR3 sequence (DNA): TGCGCCAGCAGCAAGACAGGGGCTGTTCAGTACTTC. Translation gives CASSKTGAVQYF.

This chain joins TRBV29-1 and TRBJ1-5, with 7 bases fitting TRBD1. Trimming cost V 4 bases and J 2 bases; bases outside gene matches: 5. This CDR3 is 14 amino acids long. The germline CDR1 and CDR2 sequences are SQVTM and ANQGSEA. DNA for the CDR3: TGCAGCGTTGGCTTAGGGACAGGCAATCAGCCCCAGCATTTT. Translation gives CSVGLGTGNQPQHF. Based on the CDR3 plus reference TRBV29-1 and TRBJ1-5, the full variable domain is SAVISQKPSRDICQRGTSLTIQCQVDSQVTMMFWYRQQPGQSLTLIATANQGSEATYESGFVIDKFPISRPNLTFSTLTVSNMSPEDSSIYLCSVGLGTGNQPQHFGDGTRLSIL.

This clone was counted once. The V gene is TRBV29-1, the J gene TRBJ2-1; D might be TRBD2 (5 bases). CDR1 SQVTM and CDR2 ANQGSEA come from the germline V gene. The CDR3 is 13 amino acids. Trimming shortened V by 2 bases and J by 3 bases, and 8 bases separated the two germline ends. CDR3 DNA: TGCAGCGTTGAATATACTAGCTACAATGAGCAGTTCTTC. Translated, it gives CSVEYTSYNEQFF.

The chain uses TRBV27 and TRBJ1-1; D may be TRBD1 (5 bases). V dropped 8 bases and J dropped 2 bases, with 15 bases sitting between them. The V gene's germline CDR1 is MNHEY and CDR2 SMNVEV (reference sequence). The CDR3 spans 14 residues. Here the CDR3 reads CASAIGAINTEAFF. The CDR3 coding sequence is TGTGCCAGCGCCATTGGGGCAATAAACACTGAAGCTTTCTTT.